This TCR beta chain was identified in a study of CD8 T cells in Susac syndrome (dated by TCRdb to about 2019). Concerning the study at large: Of the Susac syndrome patients who were sequenced, roughly 8 were in clinical remission while more than five had clinically active disease. Susac syndrome patients were therapy-naive, on corticosteroids (some also receiving IVIg), or on IVIg alone at blood withdrawal. Repertoire sequencing was used to test whether CD8+ T cell activation and differentiation in Susac syndrome was antigen driven. General study outcomes and caveats: The TCR sequencing and HLA analysis was acknowledged to have included a relatively small number of individuals. In patients with Susac syndrome, the CD4+ T cell repertoire showed no detectable clonal expansion.

V was cut back by 8 bases and J by 1 base, leaving a gap of 11 bases between them. The CDR3 runs 13 amino acids, cysteine and phenylalanine included. Solely the CDR3 DNA is kept, with 39 bases framed from the first base. The germline V gene (reference sequence) supplies CDR1 LNHDA and CDR2 SQIVND. Peripheral blood CD8+ and CD4+ T cells from healthy donors, Susac syndrome patients and multiple sclerosis patients were profiled by high-throughput TCR beta sequencing. The Susac syndrome patients fulfilled recently defined diagnostic criteria for definite or probable disease. Bulk CD8+ and CD4+ T cells were purified by magnetic negative isolation, whereas CD8+ TEMRA cells were enriched by FACS. Blood was drawn into EDTA tubes, processed within 24 hours, and PBMCs were isolated by density gradient centrifugation. PBMCs intended for TCR sequencing were cryopreserved in liquid nitrogen and thawed later in a water bath at 37 degrees C. A purity of at least 90% was achieved for sorted or isolated CD4+, CD8+ and CD8+ TEMRA cells.

RNA was extracted using the RNeasy kit, and about 0.5 to 1 ug of the RNA was reverse transcribed with random hexamers. TCR beta CDR3 regions were amplified with the immunoSEQ multiplex PCR assay covering 54 Vbeta and 13 Jbeta segments. To correct PCR amplification bias, a synthetic template baseline was used for both primer optimization and computational correction. Processing in the source paper ran as follows. Only productive sequences were kept, with reads annotated to V, D and J genes according to IMGT and analyzed in immunoSEQ Analyzer. Clonality was computed as one minus Shannon entropy normalized by log2 of the number of productive unique sequences. For each patient and control, public and private clones were evaluated among the 100 most prevalent clones. Susac-specific clones were defined as absent from healthy and MS cohorts, around 980 published viral clones and other ImmuneACCESS disease sequences. Using fastp at Q25 and MiXCR, TCRdb reprocessed the public reads and kept productive beta chains. Entries are consolidated by CDR3 protein sequence, retaining the most common genes and DNA. The V and J calls and clone size are TCRdb's, not the authors'. The sample contains approximately 210,000 distinct CDR3 sequences, about 94% of them found a single time. Together, the top ten hold about 0.14% of the sample.

Concerning this clonotype: The specificity of this receptor is unknown. There are no base qualities to consult, and no much larger clone falls within one base.

This sequence was found in a human donor with Susac syndrome. Input material: CD4+ T cells from PBMCs. The V gene is TRBV19 and the J gene is TRBJ1-1; there is no confident call for the D gene. The base sequence is TGTGCCAGTTACAATGACCCGAACACTGAAGCTTTCTTT. It encodes CASYNDPNTEAFF.